These 31 T cell receptor beta chains were sequenced from one sample in a study of CD8+CD57+ T cells in acquired aplastic anemia. Selection for sequencing was limited to patients who had shown CD8+CD57+ cell expansion by flow cytometry. Genomic DNA, serving as template, underwent TCR beta VDJ and CDR3 profiling. One entry per CDR3 protein, called by TCRdb with MiXCR from the reads. This table has about 270,000 distinct CDR3 sequences, around 82% appearing once. Sequences were obtained from sorted CD4+, CD8+, or CD8+CD57+ T cells (not recorded which) from PBMCs. The receptor set was obtained from a human donor with aplastic anemia.

A word on this clonotype: This may arise from a read error, as a much more abundant clone is one base away. The V and J genes are TRBV7-2 and TRBJ2-7, with D possibly being TRBD1 or TRBD2 (5 bases each). V lost 2 bases to trimming and J lost 2 bases, with 22 bases between them. Germline lookup yields CDR1 SGHTA and CDR2 FQGNSA. There are 18 residues in the CDR3. The CDR3 spells CASSLPGSYGANAYEQYV. The CDR3 DNA follows: TGTGCCAGCAGCTTACCGGGTAGCTACGGGGCCAACGCCTACGAGCAGTACGTC.

Details on this clonotype: One end of the junction is discordant with germline, which a read error may explain. As DNA, the CDR3 is TGTGCCAGCTCAAGACATGCACACGGCGTAGACCACTGCTTC. The encoded protein is CASSRHAHGVDHCF. This chain links TRBV7-3 with TRBJ1-2; unclear D gene. Germline assignment: CDR1 SGHTA and CDR2 FQGTGA. The CDR3 is 14 residues long. Filled out from reference TRBV7-3 and TRBJ1-2, the complete variable domain reads GAGVSQTPSNKVTEKGKYVELRCDPISGHTALYWYRQSLGQGPEFLIYFQGTGAADDSGLPNDRFFAVRPEGSVSTLKIQRTERGDSAVYLCASSRHAHGVDHCFGSGTRLTVV.

CDR3 DNA sequence: TGTGCCAGCAGCTTAGATATAACAGGGCAGGAGACCCAGTACTTC. Residues: CASSLDITGQETQYF. The chain uses TRBV11-3 and TRBJ2-5, with D perhaps matching TRBD1 (6 bases). The V end lost 0 bases, the J end lost 5 bases, and 13 bases lay between the germline ends. The CDR3 contains 15 residues. CDR1 is SGHNT and CDR2 is YENEEA in the germline V gene.

To note about this clonotype: Because the CDR3's place on the DNA is in doubt, the DNA is left out and the CDR3 is given as listed by TCRdb. V usage is TRBV7-9 and J usage is TRBJ2-6; TRBD1 is taken as the D call from the table, unchecked against the DNA. Inclusive of both ends, the CDR3 amounts to 16 amino acids. Germline CDR1 and CDR2: SEHNR and FQNEAQ (reference sequence). CDR3 residues: CASSRTGNEQFFGLTF.

The chain combines TRBV24-1 with TRBJ2-7, with D possibly TRBD1 on 6 matching bases. This CDR3 contains 16 residues. CDR1 is KGHDR and CDR2 is SFDVKD in the germline V gene. Trimming cost V 11 bases and J 6 bases, with 28 bases left between them. The CDR3 sequence: CASRATGQANLAEQYV. DNA for the CDR3: TGTGCCAGCAGGGCAACGGGACAAGCGAACCTGGCCGAGCAGTACGTC.

CDR3 residues: CASSLGAKGIALSYEQYV. Written as DNA, the CDR3 is TGTGCCAGCAGCTTGGGGGCCAAGGGGATAGCCCTTTCCTACGAGCAGTACGTC. This chain links TRBV5-1 with TRBJ2-7, with a tentative D call TRBD1 (6 bases). This CDR3 contains 18 residues. Germline V gene lookup returns CDR1 SGHRS and CDR2 YFSETQ.

The table lists this clonotype with many counts. The chain recombines TRBV7-2 with TRBJ2-1; 10 positions match TRBD1. The CDR3 sequence is 15 residues long. Germline CDR1 is SGHTA and CDR2 is FQGNSA. V was pared by 3 bases and J by 16 bases, with 15 bases of the junction left unmatched. The CDR3 sequence: CASSLTGGADYGHFF. DNA of the CDR3: TGTGCCAGCAGCTTGACAGGGGGCGCCGACTATGGCCACTTCTTC. The full variable domain, completed using reference TRBV7-2 and TRBJ2-1, is GAGVSQSPSNKVTEKGKDVELRCDPISGHTALYWYRQSLGQGLEFLIYFQGNSAPDKSGLPSDRFSAERTGGSVSTLTIQRTQQEDSAVYLCASSLTGGADYGHFFGPGTRLTVL.

The genes are TRBV11-3 and TRBJ2-1, with D tentatively TRBD1 (5 bases). V lost 0 bases and J 4 bases, leaving 10 bases between the germline ends. CDR1 SGHNT and CDR2 YENEEA come from the germline V gene. The CDR3 runs to 15 residues. CDR3 amino acids: CASSLDLTVYNEQFF. The CDR3, as DNA: TGTGCCAGCAGCTTAGATCTGACAGTTTACAATGAGCAGTTCTTC. Complete variable domain (other parts from reference TRBV11-3 and TRBJ2-1): EAGVVQSPRYKIIEKKQPVAFWCNPISGHNTLYWYLQNLGQGPELLIRYENEEAVDDSQLPKDRFSAERLKGVDSTLKIQPAELGDSAVYLCASSLDLTVYNEQFFGPGTRLTVL.

This clonotype was observed a single time. The V gene is TRBV9, the J gene TRBJ2-5, with D unresolved. Germline values: CDR1 SGDLS, CDR2 YYNGEE. Trimming pared 0 bases from V and 9 bases from J, leaving 21 bases between. CDR3 length equals 16 residues. The CDR3 here is CASSVDRLEDTQSQYF. CDR3 nucleotide sequence: TGTGCCAGCAGCGTAGACAGATTAGAAGATACGCAGTCCCAGTACTTC.

The chain joins TRBV7-8 to TRBJ2-7; possible D gene TRBD2, 6 bases. CDR1 and CDR2 (germline): SGHVS, FQNEAQ. The V gene lost 4 bases and the J gene lost 9 bases, with 19 bases spanning the gap. This CDR3 has 14 amino acids. CDR3 region: CASSYARGPDTQYF. In DNA, the CDR3 is TGTGCCAGCAGCTACGCGCGGGGTCCCGATACGCAGTACTTC.

This chain joins TRBV2 and TRBJ2-7, with D possibly TRBD2 on 7 matching bases. Germline CDR1 SNHLY, CDR2 FYNNEI. This CDR3 spans 12 amino acids. CDR3 protein: CARAEGGWEQYF. DNA for the CDR3: TGTGCGAGGGCAGAGGGGGGGTGGGAGCAGTACTTC.

As for this clonotype: Since no conserved phenylalanine or tryptophan closes the CDR3, a read error is the likely cause. No DNA is shown, since the ends of the CDR3 on it are uncertain; the CDR3 is the one TCRdb lists. The CDR3 sequence: CASRGHRSVECD. The chain combines TRBV7-9 with TRBJ2-4; the table names TRBD2, a call not compared with the DNA. Ends included, the CDR3 has 12 residues. Germline lookup yields CDR1 SEHNR and CDR2 FQNEAQ (reference sequence).

This chain links TRBV11-3 with TRBJ1-1; TRBD1 might be the D (5 bases). This CDR3 is 18 amino acids long. V was pared by 2 bases and J by 5 bases, with 24 bases between. CDR1 SGHNT and CDR2 YENEEA come from the germline V gene. For the CDR3, the DNA is TGTGCCAGCAGCTTACATCTGACAGACACAGTTTCGAGGACTGAAGCTTTCTTT. It yields the protein CASSLHLTDTVSRTEAFF.

This clonotype was seen a few times. The chain joins TRBV4-1 to TRBJ1-4, with 8 bases that match TRBD1. V gave up 1 base and J gave up 8 bases; unmatched junction bases: 3. Germline-derived CDR1 and CDR2 are MGHRA and YSYEKL. The CDR3 runs to 14 residues. The CDR3 DNA sequence: TGCGCCAGCAGCCAAGGGACAGGGAGGGAAAAACTGTTTTTT. As protein: CASSQGTGREKLFF.

V gene TRBV7-8 combines with J gene TRBJ2-7; perhaps TRBD2 as D (6 bases). The CDR3 covers 18 residues. The germline gives CDR1 SGHVS, CDR2 FQNEAQ. The ends were cut back, 5 bases at V and 1 base at J, with 24 bases in the middle. CDR3 DNA: TGTGCCAGCAGCGCTCGGAGGGACGGGAACTTCCTTTCCTACGAGCAGTACGTC. The encoded protein is CASSARRDGNFLSYEQYV.

Points on this clonotype: The junction does not match germline at one end; this may be a read error. The CDR3 bases are TGTGCCAGCACCGAAGCAGGGGAATCCTATAATTCACACTTT. Its translation is CASTEAGESYNSHF. This sequence joins TRBV7-9 and TRBJ2-3, with D possibly TRBD1 on 6 matching bases. Per the germline V gene, CDR1 is SEHNR and CDR2 is FQNEAQ (reference sequence). The CDR3 is 14 amino acids.

Comment on this clonotype: The junction shows a germline mismatch at one end, possibly a read error. The J gene is TRBJ2-3, the V gene TRBV2, with a tentative D call TRBD1 (5 bases). Germline V gene sequence: CDR1 SNHLY, CDR2 FYNNEI. The length of the CDR3 is 14 residues. The CDR3 DNA follows: TGTGCCAGCATGGGGCCTCGAGACACAGGTACGCAGTTTTTT. Amino acids: CASMGPRDTGTQFF.

Details on this clonotype: This CDR3 is missing its conserved last phenylalanine or tryptophan, likely due to a read error. The limits of the CDR3 on the DNA are not certain, so only TCRdb's listed CDR3 is given. The chain combines TRBV9 with TRBJ2-5. Counting both end residues, the CDR3 totals 12 amino acids. Germline lookup yields CDR1 SGDLS and CDR2 YYNGEE. The CDR3 spells CASRVGGETPDT.

This clonotype was counted a single time. The V call is TRBV19, the J call TRBJ1-1; D possibly corresponds to TRBD2 (6 bases). The J call could be wrong; TRBJ2-1 is a better fit for the DNA end. Germline lookup yields CDR1 LNHDA and CDR2 SQIVND (reference sequence). The CDR3 runs to 15 residues. The CDR3 bases are TGTGCCAGTAGTATCTCTAGCGCAGCCTACAATGAGCAGTTCTTC. It codes for CASSISSAAYNEQFF.

About this clonotype itself: One junction end disagrees with the germline gene, perhaps due to a read error. The rearrangement links TRBV9 to TRBJ2-7; no definite D call. The CDR3 totals 13 residues. In germline, CDR1 is SGDLS, CDR2 YYNGEE. CDR3 in amino acids: CASTRAGNIQYFF. In nucleotides, the CDR3 is TGTGCCAGCACACGGGCTGGGAACATTCAGTACTTCTTC.

This chain connects TRBV5-1 to TRBJ2-5, with 10 bases aligning to TRBD1. Germline lookup yields CDR1 SGHRS and CDR2 YFSETQ. This CDR3 spans 12 amino acids. The V and J ends lost 7 bases and 13 bases, in that order; junction bases with no gene match: 10. The CDR3 nucleotides are TGCGCCAGCCGCGCGGGACAGGGGCGCTCGTACTTC. Translated, it gives CASRAGQGRSYF. Full variable domain (outside the CDR3, taken from reference TRBV5-1 and TRBJ2-5): KAGVTQTPRYLIKTRGQQVTLSCSPISGHRSVSWYQQTPGQGLQFLFEYFSETQRNKGNFPGRFSGRQFSNSRSEMNVSTLELGDSALYLCASRAGQGRSYFGPGTRLLVL.

In the case of this clonotype: Since the CDR3 does not end with the conserved phenylalanine or tryptophan, this likely comes from a read error. The limits of the CDR3 on the DNA are not certain, so only TCRdb's listed CDR3 is given. The genes are TRBV7-9 and TRBJ2-3; the table calls TRBD1, which could not be checked here. Both ends counted, the CDR3 spans 13 residues. Per germline, CDR1 SEHNR and CDR2 FQNEAQ (reference sequence). This CDR3 reads CASSFESSGGRDL.

On this clonotype: The junction and the germline gene differ at one end; a read error may be behind it. The chain links TRBV7-2 to TRBJ2-1; possibly TRBD2 for D (6 bases). Germline V CDR1 and CDR2: SGHTA, FQGNSA. This CDR3 comprises 16 residues. The CDR3 reads CASSIGVDYNEQLQFF. The CDR3 region has the DNA TGCGCCAGCAGCATTGGCGTGGACTACAATGAGCAGTTGCAGTTCTTC.

The genes are TRBV11-3 and TRBJ1-6, with D unclear. This CDR3 has 16 amino acids. CDR1 and CDR2 from the germline V gene are SGHNT and YENEEA. Between the trimmed V and J ends, which lost 6 bases and 6 bases, there was a span of 18 bases. The CDR3 sequence is CASRQPRTERNSPLHF. Here the CDR3 DNA reads TGTGCCAGCAGACAACCGCGGACGGAACGTAATTCACCCCTCCACTTT.

The chain is built from TRBV20-1 and TRBJ1-2; possibly TRBD1 for D (5 bases). Germline CDR1 and CDR2: DFQATT and SNEGSKA (reference sequence). This CDR3 is 13 amino acids long. Trimming shortened V by 3 bases and J by 9 bases, and 17 bases separated the two germline ends. The DNA of the CDR3 is TGCAGTGCTAGGACCGGGACGGCGGCAAGCTACACCTTC. It specifies CSARTGTAASYTF.

This clonotype is a singleton in its sample. A read error may account for a junction end that differs from germline. This chain uses TRBV7-2 with TRBJ2-1; D may correspond to TRBD1 or TRBD2 (5 bases each). Germline loops: CDR1 SGHTA, CDR2 FQGNSA. The CDR3 is made up of 13 amino acids. The CDR3 DNA reads as TGTGCCAGCAGACCTACCCGGGGCCATGAGCACGGCTTC. Encoded protein: CASRPTRGHEHGF.

Note on this clonotype: The junction departs from the called germline gene at one end, perhaps through a read error. CDR3 nucleotide sequence: TGTGCCAGCAGAGCGGACGGGGAGTCTAATGAAAAACATTTT. This encodes CASRADGESNEKHF. The chain recombines TRBV14 with TRBJ2-3, with a weak D call TRBD2 (5 bases). The CDR3 is made up of 14 amino acids. Per germline, CDR1 SGHDN and CDR2 FVKESK.

Note on this clonotype: In this CDR3 the conserved last residue, phenylalanine or tryptophan, is missing, so a read error is likely. No DNA is shown, since the ends of the CDR3 on it are uncertain; the CDR3 is the one TCRdb lists. The rearrangement links TRBV7-8 to TRBJ2-3; the DNA was not used to check the table's D call, TRBD1. Ends included, the CDR3 has 13 residues. The germline gives CDR1 SGHVS, CDR2 FQNEAQ. The CDR3 sequence is CASRFHRTGTEYS.

The chain couples TRBV7-3 to TRBJ1-5; TRBD1 matches 9 bases. Germline trimming cut 1 base from V and 3 bases from J; bases unmatched to any gene: 10. This CDR3 contains 18 residues. Germline V gene lookup returns CDR1 SGHTA and CDR2 FQGTGA. The CDR3 sequence is CASSLRPGQGRDNQPQHF. CDR3 coding DNA: TGTGCCAGCAGCTTAAGACCGGGACAGGGAAGGGACAATCAGCCCCAGCATTTT.

A word on this clonotype: The CDR3 ends on some other residue instead of the conserved phenylalanine or tryptophan, so this is likely a read error. The DNA is left out, because the CDR3 cannot be placed on it with certainty; the CDR3 is given as TCRdb lists it. The genes are TRBV2 and TRBJ2-6; the table's D call of TRBD1 was not tested on the DNA. From germline, CDR1 is SNHLY and CDR2 FYNNEI. The CDR3 is 16 amino acids long, termini counted. CDR3 sequence: CASGVGGTDTQNFRTG.

The V call is TRBV7-9, the J call TRBJ1-1; a weak D match, TRBD1 (6 bases). With 0 bases removed from V and 14 bases from J, the gap between germline ends came to 22 bases. The V gene's germline CDR1 is SEHNR and CDR2 FQNEAQ (reference sequence). The CDR3 contains 15 residues. CDR3 amino acids: CASSLAQGTKDKEFF. CDR3 bases: TGTGCCAGCAGCTTAGCCCAGGGGACGAAAGATAAAGAGTTCTTT.